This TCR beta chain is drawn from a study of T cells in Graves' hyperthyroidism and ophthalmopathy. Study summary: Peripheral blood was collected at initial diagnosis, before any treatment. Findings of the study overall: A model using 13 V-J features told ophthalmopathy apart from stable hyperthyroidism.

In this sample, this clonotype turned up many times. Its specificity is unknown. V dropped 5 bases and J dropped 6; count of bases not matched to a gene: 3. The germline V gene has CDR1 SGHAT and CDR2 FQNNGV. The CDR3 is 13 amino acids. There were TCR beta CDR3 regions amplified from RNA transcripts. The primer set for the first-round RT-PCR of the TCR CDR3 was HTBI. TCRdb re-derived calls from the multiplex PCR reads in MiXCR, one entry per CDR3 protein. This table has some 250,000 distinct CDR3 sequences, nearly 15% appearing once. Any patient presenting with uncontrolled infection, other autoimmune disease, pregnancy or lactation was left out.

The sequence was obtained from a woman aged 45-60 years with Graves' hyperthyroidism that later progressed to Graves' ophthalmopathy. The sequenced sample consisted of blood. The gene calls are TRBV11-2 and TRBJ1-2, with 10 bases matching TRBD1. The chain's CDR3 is CASSLTGGNGYTF. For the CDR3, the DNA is TGTGCCAGCAGCCTGACAGGGGGCAATGGCTACACCTTC.